Following are 11 T cell receptor beta chains from one sample sequenced in a study of T-cell reconstitution after alpha-beta-depleted transplantation in children. A TCRbeta library incorporating unique molecular identifiers was prepared. Using its own MiXCR run on the PCR reads, TCRdb lists one record per CDR3 protein. Found here are about 300,000 distinct CDR3 sequences, 10% of them singletons; the top ten hold less than 8%. The specimen comprised PBMCs, sampled before TCRalphabeta/CD19-depleted stem cell transplant. These receptors all come from a boy younger than two with acute myeloid leukemia, due to receive a stem cell transplant.

This clonotype was recorded at least ten times. This rearrangement joins TRBV10-3 to TRBJ2-5; D is undetermined. V lost 3 bases, J lost 2 bases, and 10 bases lay in between. Germline V gene data show CDR1 as ENHRY and CDR2 as SYGVKD. The CDR3 has 14 amino acids. Written as DNA, the CDR3 is TGTGCCATCAGTGACCCCCTGATACAAGAGACCCAGTACTTC. Its protein is CAISDPLIQETQYF.

This clonotype showed up many times. The rearrangement links TRBV29-1 to TRBJ1-2; D is undetermined. Germline values: CDR1 SQVTM, CDR2 ANQGSEA. Trimming took off 5 bases at V and 0 bases at J, with 10 bases between the two ends. The length of the CDR3 is 13 residues. The CDR3 spells CSVLTSANYGYTF. Written as DNA, the CDR3 is TGCAGCGTTTTAACCTCAGCTAACTATGGCTACACCTTC.

This clonotype was seen ten or more times. The chain carries TRBV28 and TRBJ2-7; 14 bases are shared with TRBD2. Germline-derived CDR1 and CDR2 are MDHEN and SYDVKM. The J segment lost 5 bases and the V segment lost 5 bases, leaving 5 bases of the junction unmatched. This CDR3 has 15 residues. CDR3 in amino acids: CASSPGLAGAHEQYF. The DNA of the CDR3 is TGTGCCAGCAGTCCGGGACTAGCGGGAGCACACGAGCAGTACTTC.

This clonotype was observed at least ten times. The V and J genes are TRBV9 and TRBJ2-1, with D hard to call. CDR3 length: 15 amino acids. V was trimmed by 1 base and J by 3 bases, leaving 11 bases between them. CDR1 and CDR2 from the germline V gene are SGDLS and YYNGEE. CDR3 loop: CASSVSQAGYNEQFF. CDR3 nucleotide sequence: TGTGCCAGCAGCGTAAGCCAGGCTGGCTACAATGAGCAGTTCTTC.

This clonotype was seen just once. Mismatch with germline at one junction end may stem from a read error. The chain links TRBV27 to TRBJ1-1; no clear D gene. Germline CDR1 and CDR2: MNHEY and SMNVEV (reference sequence). The CDR3 covers 15 residues. CDR3 region: CASSLGPDPNTDAFF. As DNA, the CDR3 is TGTGCCAGCAGTTTAGGTCCAGACCCGAACACTGACGCTTTCTTT.

The V gene is TRBV24-1, the J gene TRBJ1-4; 7 bases are shared with TRBD1. The V gene's germline CDR1 is KGHDR and CDR2 SFDVKD. V was clipped by 8 bases and J by 6 bases; unmatched bases: 8. The CDR3 spans 14 residues. CDR3 protein: CATTGGTDYEKLFF. For the CDR3, the DNA is TGTGCCACCACCGGAGGGACAGACTATGAAAAACTGTTTTTT.

V and J are TRBV18 and TRBJ2-1; no definite D call. CDR1 is KGHSH, CDR2 LQKENI, per germline. The CDR3 totals 14 residues. The V end lost 0 bases, the J end lost 4 bases, and 7 bases lay between the germline ends. The CDR3 DNA reads TGTGCCAGCTCACCACCGGTAGGGTACAATGAGCAGTTCTTC. This translates into CASSPPVGYNEQFF.

The table lists this clonotype with many counts. V gene TRBV5-1 combines with J gene TRBJ2-7; no clear D. Germline V gives CDR1 SGHRS, CDR2 YFSETQ. Trimming pared 0 bases from V and 2 bases from J, leaving 9 bases between. The CDR3 extends over 14 amino acids. This CDR3 is CASSLAATTYEQYF. CDR3 nucleotides: TGCGCCAGCAGCTTGGCGGCCACTACCTACGAGCAGTACTTC.

This clonotype was picked up many times. V gene TRBV12-3 or TRBV12-4 combines with J gene TRBJ1-1, with 9 positions matching TRBD1. The CDR3 is 16 residues long. V gave up 5 bases and J gave up 6 bases; unmatched junction bases: 13. Written as DNA, the CDR3 is TGTGCCAGCAGTCTAGGGACCCGGACAGGGGCTCCTGAAGCTTTCTTT. Amino acid sequence: CASSLGTRTGAPEAFF.

This clonotype came up many times. The gene calls are TRBV29-1 and TRBJ1-2; unclear D gene. Looked up from germline, CDR1 is SQVTM and CDR2 is ANQGSEA. This CDR3 comprises 13 residues. Trimming removed 1 base at V and 2 bases at J, with 8 bases between. The CDR3 loop is CSVEGGSNYGYTF. The CDR3 region has the DNA TGCAGCGTTGAAGGCGGATCAAACTATGGCTACACCTTC.

This clonotype appeared a few times. The J gene is TRBJ2-1, the V gene TRBV20-1; D ambiguous. CDR1 and CDR2 from the germline V gene are DFQATT and SNEGSKA (reference sequence). The CDR3 extends over 12 amino acids. The germline V and J ends were trimmed by 4 bases and 10 bases, with 14 bases remaining between them. In DNA form, the CDR3 reads TGCAGTGCTACCCCCCCTGGCCCGGAGCAGTTCTTC. Amino acid sequence: CSATPPGPEQFF.